These T cell receptor beta chains were read from a single sample in a study of blood T cell repertoires in COVID-19. The protocol was immunoSEQ multiplex PCR, while the TCRdb copy is restricted to in-frame clones and leaves out a portion. The sample lists about 270,000 clones, 75% to 90% occurring once. Specimen: PBMCs or T cells enriched from blood (not recorded which). The receptors were sampled from a woman aged 18-29 years who had recovered from COVID-19. Each CDR3 is given with its conserved first and last residue. Expanded clones get a size class; other rows say once, few or many, or leave the size out.

TRBV2	once	TRBJ1-2	CASSAGTPPGAYGYTF
TRBV6-2/TRBV6-3	.	TRBJ2-1	CASSQGTGSYNEQFF
TRBV6-2/TRBV6-3	once	TRBJ2-7	CASSFGFEQYF
TRBV9	few	TRBJ2-7	CASSVEGEAGEQYF
TRBV28	.	TRBJ2-2	CASTLIAAAGELFF
TRBV3-1/TRBV3-2	.	TRBJ1-3	CASNAREAGNTIYF
TRBV4-1	.	TRBJ2-3	CASSQERGGAITDTQYF
TRBV12-3/TRBV12-4	once	TRBJ1-1	CASSSPGKAEAFF
TRBV15	once	TRBJ2-3	CATNSPRGSDTQYF
TRBV5-4	few	TRBJ1-1	CASSPGTLNTEAFF
TRBV24-1	.	TRBJ1-2	CATSGPGTGNYGYTF